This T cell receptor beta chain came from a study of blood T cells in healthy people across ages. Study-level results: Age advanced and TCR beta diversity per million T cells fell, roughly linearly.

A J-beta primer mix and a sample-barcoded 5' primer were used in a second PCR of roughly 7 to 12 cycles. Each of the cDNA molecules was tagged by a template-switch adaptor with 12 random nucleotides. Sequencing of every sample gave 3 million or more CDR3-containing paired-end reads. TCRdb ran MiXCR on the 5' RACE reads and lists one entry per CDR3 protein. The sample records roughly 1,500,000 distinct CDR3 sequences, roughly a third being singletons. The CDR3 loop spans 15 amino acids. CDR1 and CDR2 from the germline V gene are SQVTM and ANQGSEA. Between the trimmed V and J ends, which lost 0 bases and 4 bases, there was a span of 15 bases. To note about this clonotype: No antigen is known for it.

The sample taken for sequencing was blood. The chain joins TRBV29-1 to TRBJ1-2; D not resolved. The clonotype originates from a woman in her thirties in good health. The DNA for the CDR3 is TGCAGCGTTGAAGATACTGGCCCAGCAGGCTATGGCTACACCTTC. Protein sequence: CSVEDTGPAGYGYTF.